This TCR beta chain was recorded in a study of a mutant IDH1 vaccine in newly diagnosed glioma. Overall study results and limits: Vaccination elicited immune responses in 93.3% of patients. Variations in leading peripheral T cell clonotypes appeared to have no connection with pseudoprogression.

In its sample, this clone was seen once. Antigen specificity is unknown. This CDR3 has 14 amino acids. V shed 6 bases, J shed 5 bases, and the junction held 3 bases outside the gene matches. The germline CDR1 and CDR2 sequences are WSHSY and SAAADI. Time point of the sample: baseline, week 1 (first vaccination visit). Treatment in this sample: pre-vaccination baseline after standard-of-care therapy. The method was immunoSEQ multiplex PCR; TCRdb's version includes in-frame clones alone and lacks a portion of them. The table has 35,000 to 40,000 clones, roughly 92% seen once. The chain is built from TRBV10-2 and TRBJ1-4; 10 bases match TRBD1. This TCR was sampled from a man aged 18 to 29 with glioma. This material consisted of PBMCs, taken from a glioma patient treated with radiotherapy, temozolomide or both. The CDR3 region is CASRGQGINEKLFF. CDR3 DNA sequence: TGCGCCAGCAGGGGACAGGGGATAAATGAAAAACTGTTTTTT.